The 32 T cell receptor beta chains below come from one sample, sequenced in a study of molecular identifiers for immune sequencing clone quantification. Each CDR3 protein gets one entry after TCRdb re-called the PCR reads with MiXCR. The profile shows 35,000 to 45,000 distinct CDR3 sequences, about 18% of them singletons. Sequenced material: naive CD8+ T cells from blood, with Jurkat cell RNA spiked in. The subset here: FACS-sorted CD8+CD4-CCR7+CD45RA+ naive T cells. The source of these receptors is a human donor in good health. Some libraries in this study had Jurkat cell RNA spiked in.

This clonotype was seen many times. V usage is TRBV12-3 or TRBV12-4 and J usage is TRBJ2-6, with 10 bases matching TRBD1. The length of the CDR3 is 19 residues. Trimming cost V 6 bases and J 1 base; bases outside gene matches: 12. The CDR3 spells CASSSPGQGGKSGANVLTF. For the CDR3, the DNA is TGTGCCAGCAGCTCCCCCGGACAGGGGGGAAAGTCTGGGGCCAACGTCCTGACTTTC.

The rearrangement joins TRBV24-1 to TRBJ1-5, with D hard to call. Germline V CDR1 and CDR2: KGHDR, SFDVKD. Between the trimmed V and J ends, which lost 2 bases and 0 bases, there was a span of 13 bases. This CDR3 comprises 17 residues. Here the CDR3 DNA reads TGTGCCACCAGTGATTCCCGTGAAGAGAATAGCAATCAGCCCCAGCATTTT. Its translation: CATSDSREENSNQPQHF.

This clonotype was observed many times. The chain is built from TRBV12-3 or TRBV12-4 and TRBJ2-3; TRBD2 matches at 8 bases. J lost 6 bases, V lost 5 bases, and 13 bases had no gene match. This CDR3 has 16 residues. In DNA form, the CDR3 reads TGTGCCAGCAGTCTGCCCCCCGGGGGGGCGGGGGATACGCAGTATTTT. It codes for CASSLPPGGAGDTQYF.

This clonotype came up once. Given a much more abundant clone one base away, this may be a read error. The chain carries TRBV12-3 or TRBV12-4 and TRBJ2-5; 7 bases are shared with TRBD1. Trimming took 8 bases from V and 5 from J; bases not matched to a gene: 11. CDR3 size: 14 residues. CDR3 nucleotide sequence: TGTGCCAGCGGTCCCCCAGGGGGTTTCGAGACCCAGTACTTC. This encodes CASGPPGGFETQYF.

This clonotype was seen a few times. A much larger clone sits a single nucleotide away, making a read error possible. The genes are TRBV3-1 and TRBJ2-7; 8 bases line up with TRBD2. Germline CDR1 and CDR2: LGHDT and YNNKEL (reference sequence). J gave up 5 bases and V 3 bases, and 9 bases lay outside the gene matches. This CDR3 is built from 15 residues. CDR3 sequence (DNA): TGTGCCAGCAGCCAGAACTCGGGGGGGCTGCACGAGCAGTACTTC. This translates into CASSQNSGGLHEQYF.

This clonotype was counted ten times or more. This chain connects TRBV11-2 to TRBJ2-5; D might be TRBD1 (5 bases). CDR3 size: 16 residues. The V end was cut by 2 bases, the J end by 3 bases, with 16 bases between. Germline values: CDR1 SGHAT, CDR2 FQNNGV. CDR3 nucleotides: TGTGCCAGCAGCTTACCCAGGACAAGATTTGAAGAGACCCAGTACTTC. Protein: CASSLPRTRFEETQYF.

By frequency in the sample, this clonotype is medium-sized. This chain links TRBV28 with TRBJ2-2; 10 nucleotides agree with TRBD2. V lost 5 bases and J lost 6; bases outside the gene matches: 3. Per germline, CDR1 MDHEN and CDR2 SYDVKM. The length of the CDR3 is 14 residues. CDR3 in DNA: TGTGCCAGCAGTATTCTAGCGGGAGCCGGGGAGCTGTTTTTT. It is translated as CASSILAGAGELFF.

This clonotype was detected many times. The gene calls are TRBV7-9 and TRBJ2-5; D may correspond to TRBD1 or TRBD2 (7 bases each). Trimming pared 0 bases from V and 1 base from J, leaving 15 bases between. Germline CDR1 reads SEHNR; CDR2 reads FQNEAQ (reference sequence). This CDR3 is built from 17 residues. The CDR3 is CASSLAPGGVGQETQYF. DNA of the CDR3: TGTGCCAGCAGCTTAGCGCCAGGGGGGGTGGGCCAAGAGACCCAGTACTTC.

The V and J genes are TRBV2 and TRBJ2-7; D uncertain. Trimming left V 0 bases short and J 0 bases short, with 18 bases between. This CDR3 is 18 amino acids long. Germline V gives CDR1 SNHLY, CDR2 FYNNEI. The CDR3 is CASSEALLGSYSSYEQYF. The CDR3 DNA reads TGTGCCAGCAGTGAAGCGCTTCTGGGGTCTTACTCCTCCTACGAGCAGTACTTC.

This clonotype was observed many times. The rearrangement uses TRBV12-3 or TRBV12-4 and TRBJ2-1; a weak D match, TRBD2 (5 bases). V shed 6 bases and J shed 8 bases, with 11 bases lying between them. The CDR3 has 12 residues. In DNA, the CDR3 is TGTGCCAGCAGCCCCAGTAGCGATGAGCAGTTCTTC. Protein: CASSPSSDEQFF.

At least ten counts were recorded for this clonotype. V usage is TRBV9 and J usage is TRBJ1-1; maybe TRBD1 (5 bases). The CDR3 extends over 15 amino acids. V lost 4 bases and J 3 bases, leaving 16 bases between the germline ends. CDR1 and CDR2 from the germline V gene are SGDLS and YYNGEE. The CDR3 DNA reads as TGTGCCAGCAGCCCCACCGGGGCCTCGGACACTGAAGCTTTCTTT. It yields the protein CASSPTGASDTEAFF.

For this clonotype: A read error may explain this, as a much larger clone is one base away. This chain links TRBV7-2 with TRBJ2-5; D unresolved. The length of the CDR3 is 14 residues. Germline V gene data show CDR1 as SGHTA and CDR2 as FQGNSA. The DNA of the CDR3 is TGTGCCAGCAGCTTAAATACAGAGGAAGAGTCCCAGTACTTC. This encodes CASSLNTEEESQYF.

This clonotype was picked up a small number of times. This chain joins TRBV27 and TRBJ2-4; possible D gene TRBD2, 5 bases. V lost 2 bases and J 1 base, leaving 6 bases between the germline ends. The CDR3 extends over 14 amino acids. CDR1 and CDR2 (germline): MNHEY, SMNVEV (reference sequence). CDR3 sequence: CASSLRGAKNIQYF. CDR3 nucleotides: TGTGCCAGCAGTTTACGGGGTGCCAAAAACATTCAGTACTTC.

This clonotype was detected only once. This chain connects TRBV21-1 to TRBJ1-5. TRBV21-1 is listed as a pseudogene. This CDR3 is 16 amino acids long. CDR3 sequence (DNA): TGTGCCAGCAGTAAAGCATTTAGGGAGGGATGCTCAGCCCAGCATTTT. Its translation is CASSKAFREGCSAQHF.

This clonotype has ten or more counts. The rearrangement links TRBV20-1 to TRBJ2-3, with D perhaps given as TRBD1 or TRBD2 (5 bases each). Trimming took off 3 bases at V and 5 bases at J, with 21 bases between the two ends. CDR3 length equals 16 residues. Germline values: CDR1 DFQATT, CDR2 SNEGSKA (reference sequence). In DNA, the CDR3 is TGCAGTGCTAGCTTTAGTAGGGGACGGCTAGAAGATACGCAGTATTTT. Residues: CSASFSRGRLEDTQYF.

This clonotype occurred a few times. It may be a read error: a sequence one base away is much more abundant. J is TRBJ2-5 and V is TRBV12-3 or TRBV12-4, with 7 bases fitting TRBD1. The V gene end was trimmed by 1 base and the J gene end by 4 bases; junction bases not matched to a gene: 6. CDR3 size: 15 residues. CDR3 in DNA: TGTGCCAGCAGTTTAGTCTTAGGGGGCGGAGAGACCCAGTACTTC. This codes for CASSLVLGGGETQYF.

Many counts were recorded for this clonotype. V usage is TRBV20-1 and J usage is TRBJ2-7; 7 bases are shared with TRBD1. The J segment lost 7 bases and the V segment lost 3 bases, leaving 9 bases of the junction unmatched. The CDR3 runs to 13 residues. CDR1 and CDR2 (germline): DFQATT, SNEGSKA (reference sequence). As DNA, the CDR3 is TGCAGTGCTAGGCCACAGGGGACCGCGGAGCAGTACTTC. Its translation is CSARPQGTAEQYF.

At least ten counts were recorded for this clonotype. This chain uses TRBV25-1 with TRBJ2-3; D is unresolved. This CDR3 region has 11 residues. Germline V gene lookup returns CDR1 MGHDK and CDR2 SYGVNS. V was shortened by 5 bases and J by 5 bases, with 5 bases between the two germline ends. CDR3 nucleotides: TGTGCCAGCAGTCACAGAGATACGCAGTATTTT. Its protein product is CASSHRDTQYF.

This clonotype was counted many times. V usage is TRBV5-6 and J usage is TRBJ1-5; a weak D match, TRBD1 (6 bases). Germline values: CDR1 SGHDT, CDR2 YYEEEE. This CDR3 region has 16 residues. With 4 bases removed from V and 0 bases from J, the gap between germline ends came to 14 bases. CDR3 in DNA: TGTGCCAGCAGCGGTGCAGGGGAGTATAGCAATCAGCCCCAGCATTTT. It is translated as CASSGAGEYSNQPQHF.

About this clonotype: A much more abundant neighbour one base away suggests this may be a read error. The chain combines TRBV29-1 with TRBJ2-7; D unclear. The CDR3 runs 12 residues. The germline V gene encodes CDR1 SQVTM and CDR2 ANQGSEA. The CDR3 spells CSVETASYEQCF. In DNA, the CDR3 is TGCAGCGTTGAAACTGCTTCCTACGAGCAGTGCTTC.

The V call is TRBV9, the J call TRBJ1-1, with D possibly TRBD1 on 5 matching bases. The CDR3 sequence is 15 residues long. Trimming stripped 0 bases from V and 5 bases from J, with 14 bases between. Germline CDR1 and CDR2: SGDLS and YYNGEE. The CDR3 sequence is CASSVAPGGGTEAFF. The DNA for the CDR3 is TGTGCCAGCAGCGTAGCACCGGGGGGTGGAACTGAAGCTTTCTTT.

This clonotype was found many times. J is TRBJ2-3 and V is TRBV12-3 or TRBV12-4, with a possible D match to TRBD1 (6 bases). Trimming cost V 6 bases and J 5 bases, with 9 bases left between them. The CDR3 sequence is 12 residues long. CDR3 protein: CASSRGGDTQYF. The CDR3 nucleotides read TGTGCCAGCAGCCGAGGGGGAGATACGCAGTATTTT.

The table lists this clonotype with many counts. J is TRBJ2-7 and V is TRBV5-1; perhaps TRBD2 as D (6 bases). The germline V and J ends were trimmed by 3 bases and 5 bases, with 12 bases remaining between them. This CDR3 comprises 13 residues. Germline CDR1 SGHRS, CDR2 YFSETQ. As DNA, the CDR3 is TGCGCCAGCAGCTGGCTCGGAGGGGACGAGCAGTACTTC. Encoded protein: CASSWLGGDEQYF.

This clonotype was found many times. This chain connects TRBV7-9 to TRBJ1-1; TRBD1 might be the D (5 bases). Germline V CDR1 and CDR2: SEHNR, FQNEAQ (reference sequence). With 9 bases removed from V and 3 bases from J, the gap between germline ends came to 14 bases. The CDR3 contains 13 residues. The CDR3 DNA sequence: TGTGCCAGTGGTCAGGGTGGCTACACTGAAGCTTTCTTT. Its translation: CASGQGGYTEAFF.

This clonotype occurred many times. The V call is TRBV7-8, the J call TRBJ2-7, with a tentative D call TRBD1 (6 bases). Trimming removed 1 base at V and 0 bases at J, with 22 bases between. CDR1 and CDR2 (germline): SGHVS, FQNEAQ. This CDR3 has 19 residues. The DNA for the CDR3 is TGTGCCAGCAGCTTAGGACAGGTGGGCTTCGGATTTGGCTCCTACGAGCAGTACTTC. Translated, it gives CASSLGQVGFGFGSYEQYF.

Concerning this clonotype itself: This sequence may be a read error, since a much larger clone differs from it by one base. The V gene is TRBV20-1, the J gene TRBJ1-1; possibly TRBD1 for D (5 bases). The length of the CDR3 is 14 residues. The V and J ends lost 6 bases and 4 bases respectively, with 18 bases between them. CDR1 and CDR2 (germline): DFQATT, SNEGSKA (reference sequence). The CDR3 DNA reads TGCAGTGCCAACGAGGAGGGGTGGAGCACTGAAGCTTTCTTT. The encoded protein is CSANEEGWSTEAFF.

This clonotype appeared many times. The rearrangement links TRBV7-3 to TRBJ2-5; possible D gene TRBD2, 6 bases. Germline values: CDR1 SGHTA, CDR2 FQGTGA. V gave up 1 base and J gave up 4 bases, with 10 bases separating them. The CDR3 runs to 14 residues. The CDR3 here is CASSLKEGSETQYF. DNA for the CDR3: TGTGCCAGCAGCTTAAAGGAGGGGTCAGAGACCCAGTACTTC.

The gene calls are TRBV4-1 and TRBJ2-3; D is unresolved. Germline lookup yields CDR1 MGHRA and CDR2 YSYEKL. Trimming removed 1 base from V and 4 bases from J, with 18 bases in between. CDR3 size: 17 residues. The CDR3 region is CASSQVVAEKVADTQYF. CDR3 bases: TGCGCCAGCAGCCAAGTAGTGGCAGAGAAAGTGGCAGATACGCAGTATTTT.

There are many counts of this clonotype. The CDR3 bases are TGTGCCAGTAGTGAAGGGACAGGGGGAGCCTACGAGCAGTACTTC. Translated: CASSEGTGGAYEQYF. The chain has TRBV19 and TRBJ2-7; 11 bases are shared with TRBD1. This CDR3 is built from 15 residues. V was pared by 5 bases and J by 2 bases, with 5 bases of the junction left unmatched. The germline V gene encodes CDR1 LNHDA and CDR2 SQIVND (reference sequence).

There are a few counts of this clonotype. The J gene is TRBJ2-6, the V gene TRBV12-3 or TRBV12-4; D is possibly TRBD1 or TRBD2 (5 bases each). V lost 5 bases and J 0 bases, leaving 14 bases between the germline ends. The CDR3 sequence is 17 residues long. CDR3 bases: TGTGCCAGCAGTCCAGGGAAGGGGACCTCTGGGGCCAACGTCCTGACTTTC. It translates to CASSPGKGTSGANVLTF.

This clonotype was seen ten or more times. The rearrangement joins TRBV19 to TRBJ2-5; D call uncertain. Trimming stripped 0 bases from V and 5 bases from J, with 7 bases between. This CDR3 region has 13 residues. Germline V gene data show CDR1 as LNHDA and CDR2 as SQIVND (reference sequence). CDR3: CASSIDFVETQYF. CDR3 DNA: TGTGCCAGTAGTATAGATTTCGTGGAGACCCAGTACTTC.

This clonotype was seen many times. This chain links TRBV4-1 with TRBJ1-6, with D perhaps TRBD1 (6 bases). Germline lookup yields CDR1 MGHRA and CDR2 YSYEKL. This CDR3 contains 13 residues. V lost 0 bases to trimming and J lost 11 bases, with 8 bases between them. The CDR3 is CASSQDQGTPLHF. The CDR3 DNA is TGCGCCAGCAGCCAAGATCAGGGGACACCCCTCCACTTT.